A selection of T cell receptor beta chains follows, all from one sample in a study of blood T cell repertoires in COVID-19. Measured with immunoSEQ multiplex PCR; TCRdb has only the in-frame clones, and not every one. This table holds fewer than 130,000 clones, roughly four fifths found once. The material sequenced was peripheral blood. These receptors were collected from a woman aged 55 to 70 with acute or convalescent COVID-19. Each CDR3 is given with its conserved first and last residue. The D gene is left open where the match is weak. Rows may omit the clone size; those that give it use once, few, many or a size class.

V gene	J gene	D gene	clone size	CDR3 DNA	CDR3 protein
TRBV6-5	TRBJ1-2	-	-	TGTGCCAGCAGAGGACAGTGGACCGATGGCTACACCTTC	CASRGQWTDGYTF
TRBV6-5	TRBJ1-2	-	-	TGTGCCAGCAGTTATGGAGATAACTATGGCTACACCTTC	CASSYGDNYGYTF
TRBV5-1	TRBJ2-5	-	-	TGCGCCAGCAGCTTGGGCGGCGGGAACGGGGAGACCCAGTACTTC	CASSLGGGNGETQYF
TRBV14	TRBJ2-5	-	once	TGTGCCAGCAGCCAAGTCCCTGACTCCCAGTACTTC	CASSQVPDSQYF
TRBV5-5	TRBJ1-1	-	many	TGTGCCAGTTCCCCGTATCTCAACACTGAAGCTTTCTTT	CASSPYLNTEAFF
TRBV30	TRBJ2-3	-	-	TGTGCCTGGAGGACGGTGGTAGCGGATACGCAGTATTTT	CAWRTVVADTQYF
TRBV7-2	TRBJ2-5	-	few	TGTGCCAGCAGCTTAGGTAGCCAAAGGCTCGAGACCCAGTACTTC	CASSLGSQRLETQYF
TRBV7-9	TRBJ1-2	-	-	TGTGCCAGCAGCTTCGGGTATGGCTACACCTTC	CASSFGYGYTF
TRBV4-3	TRBJ1-5	TRBD1	-	TGCGCCAGCAGCCAGAACTCCAGGGGGCAGGAGCCCCAGCATTTT	CASSQNSRGQEPQHF
TRBV7-9	TRBJ1-1	-	-	TGTGCCAGCAGCTTTGGGAGGGCGGAAGCTTTCTTT	CASSFGRAEAFF
TRBV7-3	TRBJ2-3	TRBD2	-	TGTGCCAGCAGCCCCGAGCGGGGGGGCACAGATACGCAGTATTTT	CASSPERGGTDTQYF
TRBV4-3	TRBJ2-7	-	few	TGCGCCAGCAGCCAAGTATTAGGGGCAGGGGCCTACGAGCAGTACTTC	CASSQVLGAGAYEQYF
TRBV10-3	TRBJ2-2	TRBD1	-	TGTGCCATCAAAAACCAGGGACAGGGTTTGTCCGGGGAGCTGTTTTTT	CAIKNQGQGLSGELFF
TRBV7-3	TRBJ1-2	TRBD1	many	TGTGCCAGCAGTGACAGGGGGTTCCGGGGCTACACCTTC	CASSDRGFRGYTF
TRBV6-4	TRBJ2-5	-	few	TGTGCCAGCAGTACCCGAGAGGAGACCCAGTACTTC	CASSTREETQYF
TRBV4-3	TRBJ1-2	-	-	TGCGCCAGCAGCCCGGACAAGTCTAACTATGGCTACACCTTC	CASSPDKSNYGYTF
TRBV5-1	TRBJ1-2	TRBD1	-	TGCGCCAGCAGCCAAACCGCCGGGACAGGGGTCGGCTATGGCTACACCTTC	CASSQTAGTGVGYGYTF
TRBV18	TRBJ2-7	TRBD1	-	TGTGCCAGCTCACTTGGGACAGCCCCCTACGAGCAGTACTTC	CASSLGTAPYEQYF
TRBV14	TRBJ1-6	-	-	TGTGCCAGCAGCCAAGGGGGAAACAGGGTCGGGTATAATTCACCCCTCCACTTT	CASSQGGNRVGYNSPLHF
TRBV29-1	TRBJ1-5	-	-	TGCAGCGTTGCTTATAGCAATCAGCCCCAGCATTTT	CSVAYSNQPQHF
TRBV6-5	TRBJ1-2	-	-	TGTGCCAGCAGTTACGGTCAGGATTGGGGCTACACCTTC	CASSYGQDWGYTF
TRBV30	TRBJ1-5	-	-	TGTGCCTGGAGCGGTAGCAATCAGCCCCAGCATTTT	CAWSGSNQPQHF
TRBV4-3	TRBJ1-4	TRBD1	-	TGCGCCAGCAGCCAAGCTATCTACAGGGGTGGGGAAAAACTGTTTTTT	CASSQAIYRGGEKLFF
TRBV4-1	TRBJ2-3	TRBD2	-	TGCGCCAGCAGCCAAGCAGCGGGGTACACAGATACGCAGTATTTT	CASSQAAGYTDTQYF
TRBV4-3	TRBJ1-6	-	-	TGCGCCAGCAGCCAAGATTTAGGCAGGGTCGATTCACCCCTCCACTTT	CASSQDLGRVDSPLHF
TRBV14	TRBJ2-2	-	-	TGTGCCAGCAGCCAAGTACGGACCGGGGAGCTGTTTTTT	CASSQVRTGELFF
TRBV7-2	TRBJ1-3	-	-	TGTGCCAGCAGCCCCCCTGGCAGGATAACTGGAAACACCATATATTTT	CASSPPGRITGNTIYF
TRBV9	TRBJ2-5	TRBD2	-	TGTGCCAGCAGCGCTAGCGGGGGGAACCAAGAGACCCAGTACTTC	CASSASGGNQETQYF
TRBV13	TRBJ1-6	TRBD1	few	TGTGCCAGCAGCTTAAAGGGGGCCGTCGGCACCTATAATTCACCCCTCCACTTT	CASSLKGAVGTYNSPLHF
TRBV12-5	TRBJ1-1	TRBD1	few	TGTGCTAGTGGTTTGGCCGGGACAGTTCAAGAGGCTTTCTTT	CASGLAGTVQEAFF
TRBV12-5	TRBJ1-2	-	-	TGTGCTAGTGGTTTCTCGGAGCCCCTCACCTTC	CASGFSEPLTF
TRBV7-2	TRBJ2-7	TRBD2	once	TGTGCCAGCAGCGAGCCAGCGGGGGGGCGCAACGAGCAGTACTTC	CASSEPAGGRNEQYF
TRBV4-3	TRBJ2-7	TRBD2	-	TGCGCCAGCAGCCAACGTCTGGCGGGGGACCACTCCTACGAGCAGTACTTC	CASSQRLAGDHSYEQYF
TRBV4-2	TRBJ2-3	-	-	TGTGCCAGCAGCCAAGCCCCCAGCGAGGATACGCAGTATTTT	CASSQAPSEDTQYF
TRBV2	TRBJ1-5	TRBD1	few	TGTGCCAGCAGCGGGACAGGGAATAGCAATCAGCCCCAGCATTTT	CASSGTGNSNQPQHF
TRBV27	TRBJ1-1	TRBD1	once	TGTGCCAGCAGTTCATTCCCACTGGACAGGGTGGATACTGAAGCTTTCTTT	CASSSFPLDRVDTEAFF
TRBV28	TRBJ1-4	TRBD1	-	TGTGCCAGCAGTCCCTCAACAGGGGAGCGGGTCTTCGGTGAAAAACTGTTTTTT	CASSPSTGERVFGEKLFF
TRBV19	TRBJ1-1	-	-	TGTGCCAGTAGTTACGAGGTGAACACTGAAGCTTTCTTT	CASSYEVNTEAFF
TRBV6-5	TRBJ1-5	-	once	TGTGCCAGCAGTCGGGACATTAATCAGCCCCAGCATTTT	CASSRDINQPQHF
TRBV5-1	TRBJ2-7	-	-	TGCGCCAGCAGCTGGGGCCCTGAGGGGAGGGAGCAGTACTTC	CASSWGPEGREQYF
TRBV4-2	TRBJ2-7	TRBD1	few	TGTGCCAGCAGCCAAGTGGGACAGCTAATATACGAGCTGGGGTTC	CASSQVGQLIYELGF
TRBV30	TRBJ2-7	-	once	TGTGCCTGGGGGTTAGGGCAGTCTAGCTCCGAGCAGTACTTC	CAWGLGQSSSEQYF
TRBV6-1	TRBJ1-2	-	few	TGTGCCAGCAGTGAGCACAGGGAGTCTGGCTACACCTTC	CASSEHRESGYTF
TRBV10-3	TRBJ1-1	TRBD1	-	TGTGCCATCAGAAGGACAGGGGTTGGCACTGAAGCTTTCTTT	CAIRRTGVGTEAFF
TRBV12-3/TRBV12-4	TRBJ1-1	-	-	TGTGCCAGCAGTTTAAGGGGGGAAGCTTTCTTT	CASSLRGEAFF
TRBV3-1/TRBV3-2	TRBJ2-7	TRBD1	-	TGTGCCAGCAGCCCCCGAATTCGCCAGGGGGCCTCCTACGAGCAGTACTTC	CASSPRIRQGASYEQYF
TRBV7-9	TRBJ1-4	-	-	TGTGCCAGCAGCTTAGTGGTCACGGCGGGCAATGAAAAACTGTTTTTT	CASSLVVTAGNEKLFF
TRBV6-5	TRBJ1-3	-	-	TGTGCCAGCAGCCTTGGCGGATTCTCTGGAAACACCATATATTTT	CASSLGGFSGNTIYF
TRBV29-1	TRBJ2-7	-	-	TGCAGCGTCGGACAAGGCGGCCTAGTCTACGAGCAGTACTTC	CSVGQGGLVYEQYF
TRBV30	TRBJ1-1	TRBD1	few	TGTGCCTGGGAGACAGGGGCCAGGGCTGAAGCTTTCTTT	CAWETGARAEAFF
TRBV18	TRBJ1-1	-	-	TGTGCCAGCTCACCCGACATGAACACTGAAGCTTTCTTT	CASSPDMNTEAFF
TRBV7-6	TRBJ1-1	-	-	TGTGCCAGCAGCCATAACCTTGGGGCTGGAAACACTGAAGCTTTCTTT	CASSHNLGAGNTEAFF
TRBV7-8	TRBJ2-7	-	-	TGTGCCAGCAGCTTACGGGAGACCTACGAGCAGTACTTC	CASSLRETYEQYF
TRBV12-3/TRBV12-4	TRBJ1-1	-	-	TGTGCCAGCAGTTTATATATGAACACTGAAGCTTTCTTT	CASSLYMNTEAFF
TRBV4-3	TRBJ2-1	TRBD2	-	TGCGCCAGCAGCCAAGAATTGGGCGGGGGGTACAATGAGCAGTTCTTC	CASSQELGGGYNEQFF
TRBV11-3	TRBJ2-7	-	-	TGTGCCAGCAGCTTACTCCAAGGAGACGAGCAGTACTTC	CASSLLQGDEQYF
TRBV5-1	TRBJ2-1	TRBD1	-	TGCGCCAGCAGCTGGAACTCACAGGGGGCGATCAATGAGCAGTTCTTC	CASSWNSQGAINEQFF
TRBV2	TRBJ1-5	TRBD1	-	TGTGCCAGCAGTCGTCGACAGGGGGCTTTCAATCAGCCCCAGCATTTT	CASSRRQGAFNQPQHF
TRBV2	TRBJ1-4	TRBD1	-	TGTGCCAGCAGGGGGACAGGGGAGGAAAAACTGTTTTTT	CASRGTGEEKLFF